Detailed here is one T cell receptor (beta chain). Antigen unknown. This entry belongs to a study of cytomegalovirus exposure and HLA in healthy donors. Study background: In an early release, HLA-typed donors contributed about 79 million unique TCR sequences. Notes on the study in general: Investigators reported 150 to 200 TCR beta chains as tied to cytomegalovirus. Analysis performed later showed TCR beta chains linked to HLA being more clonally expanded than equally common others.

Vbeta (60) and Jbeta (13) primers were used in the PCR. Profiling relied on immunoSEQ multiplex PCR, and the TCRdb table lists in-frame clones only, not all of them. This sample has some 130,000 clones, with over 60% found just once. All the people who gave samples were healthy bone marrow donors. Trimming removed 1 base from V and 4 bases from J, with 16 bases in between. CDR3 size: 16 residues. Germline V gene lookup returns CDR1 SEHNR and CDR2 FQNEAQ (reference sequence). What was sequenced was PBMCs. V is TRBV7-9 and J is TRBJ1-2, with D hard to call. This TCR was recovered from a human donor in good health. CDR3 in amino acids: CASSLGSAPRVYGYTF. DNA for the CDR3: TGTGCCAGCAGCTTAGGCTCAGCCCCCCGGGTCTATGGCTACACCTTC. The variable domain in full, completed from reference TRBV7-9 and TRBJ1-2, reads DTGVSQNPRHKITKRGQNVTFRCDPISEHNRLYWYRQTLGQGPEFLTYFQNEAQLEKSRLLSDRFSAERPKGSFSTLEIQRTEQGDSAMYLCASSLGSAPRVYGYTFGSGTRLTVV.